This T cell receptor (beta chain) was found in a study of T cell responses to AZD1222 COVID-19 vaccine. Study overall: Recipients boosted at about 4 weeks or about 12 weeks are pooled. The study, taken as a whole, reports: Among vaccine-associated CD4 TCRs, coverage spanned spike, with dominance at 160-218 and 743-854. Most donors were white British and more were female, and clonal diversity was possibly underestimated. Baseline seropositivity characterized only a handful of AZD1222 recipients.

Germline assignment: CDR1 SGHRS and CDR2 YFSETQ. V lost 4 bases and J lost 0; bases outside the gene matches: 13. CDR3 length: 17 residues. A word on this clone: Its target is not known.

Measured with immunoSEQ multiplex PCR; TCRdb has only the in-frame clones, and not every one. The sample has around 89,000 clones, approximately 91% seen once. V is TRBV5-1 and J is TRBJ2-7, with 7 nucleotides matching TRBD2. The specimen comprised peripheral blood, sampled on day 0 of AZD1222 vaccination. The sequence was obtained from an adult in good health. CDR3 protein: CASSLRGSGDPSYEQYF. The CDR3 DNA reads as TGCGCCAGCAGCCTTCGTGGAAGCGGGGACCCCTCCTACGAGCAGTACTTC.